This TCR beta chain was sequenced in a study of blood T cell repertoires in COVID-19. About the research overall: Collection of acute and convalescent COVID-19 samples took place in the United States, Italy and Spain. Nucleic acid was either cDNA or gDNA, and it came from T cells, B-cell-depleted T cells, or PBMCs.

In the original workflow: The assay estimated nucleated cells by amplifying reference gene primers. Profiled with immunoSEQ multiplex PCR; TCRdb holds only in-frame clones, not every one. V and J calls and clone size come straight from that table; D and trimming were deduced from the DNA. The sample has about 190,000 clones; roughly 80% are singletons. This clone has a handful of counts. V gave up 5 bases and J gave up 0 bases; unmatched junction bases: 7. The germline gives CDR1 SNHLY, CDR2 FYNNEI. This CDR3 is built from 16 residues. The specimen was peripheral blood. The sequence derives from a human donor in a cohort sampled during active COVID-19. The chain carries TRBV2 and TRBJ1-3; 7 bases agree with TRBD1. In DNA form, the CDR3 reads TGTGCCAGCAGTAAATCGGGACAGAACTCTGGAAACACCATATATTTT. Its protein product is CASSKSGQNSGNTIYF.